This T cell receptor beta chain derives from a study of blood T cell repertoires in COVID-19. About the study: The study drew acute and convalescent COVID-19 samples from the United States, Italy and Spain. Sources were T cells, B-cell-depleted T cells, or PBMCs; the material itself was cDNA or gDNA.

Original processing notes: Reference gene primer amplification gave nucleated cell count estimates. The data were produced by immunoSEQ multiplex PCR, yet TCRdb's version contains in-frame clones alone and is incomplete. V, J and clone size are taken as reported in that table, and D and trimming were inferred from the DNA itself. In the table there are under 200,000 clones, approximately 91% of which are singletons. This clonotype originated in a man between 18 and 35 years old with active or convalescent COVID-19. Sequenced: peripheral blood.

CDR3 amino acids: CASSPTSAQETQYF. The CDR3 bases are TGTGCCAGCAGCCCGACTAGCGCCCAAGAGACCCAGTACTTC. The rearrangement links TRBV2 to TRBJ2-5; 8 positions agree with TRBD2. Trimming at V came to 6 bases and at J to 1 base, leaving 4 bases not matched to a gene. This CDR3 spans 14 amino acids. Germline-derived CDR1 and CDR2 are SNHLY and FYNNEI.